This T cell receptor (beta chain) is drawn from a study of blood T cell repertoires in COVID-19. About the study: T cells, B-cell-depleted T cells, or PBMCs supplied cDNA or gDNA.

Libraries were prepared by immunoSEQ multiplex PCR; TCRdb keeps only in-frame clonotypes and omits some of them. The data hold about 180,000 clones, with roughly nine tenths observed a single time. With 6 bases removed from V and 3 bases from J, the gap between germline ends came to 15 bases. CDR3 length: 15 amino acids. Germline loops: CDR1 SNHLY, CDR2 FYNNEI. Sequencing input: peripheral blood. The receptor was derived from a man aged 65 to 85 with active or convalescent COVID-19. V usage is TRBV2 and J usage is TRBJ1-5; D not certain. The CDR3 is CASRRQLAPNQPQHF. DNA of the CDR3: TGTGCCAGCAGGCGACAACTAGCCCCCAATCAGCCCCAGCATTTT.